This TCR beta chain is from a study of control samples from healthy donors and cancer patients. Measured with immunoSEQ multiplex PCR; TCRdb has only the in-frame clones, and not every one. The data hold tens of thousands of clones, with 90% observed a single time. This receptor was identified in a woman aged 18-29 years in good health. What was sequenced was blood.

CDR3 nucleotide sequence: TGTGCCAGCAGTTATGGGGCGAATCAGCCCCAGCATTTT. This codes for CASSYGANQPQHF. The chain combines TRBV6-5 with TRBJ1-5; tentative D call: TRBD1 (5 bases). Germline CDR1 and CDR2: MNHEY and SVGAGI. V lost 3 bases, J lost 4 bases, and 7 bases lay in between. The CDR3 is 13 amino acids.